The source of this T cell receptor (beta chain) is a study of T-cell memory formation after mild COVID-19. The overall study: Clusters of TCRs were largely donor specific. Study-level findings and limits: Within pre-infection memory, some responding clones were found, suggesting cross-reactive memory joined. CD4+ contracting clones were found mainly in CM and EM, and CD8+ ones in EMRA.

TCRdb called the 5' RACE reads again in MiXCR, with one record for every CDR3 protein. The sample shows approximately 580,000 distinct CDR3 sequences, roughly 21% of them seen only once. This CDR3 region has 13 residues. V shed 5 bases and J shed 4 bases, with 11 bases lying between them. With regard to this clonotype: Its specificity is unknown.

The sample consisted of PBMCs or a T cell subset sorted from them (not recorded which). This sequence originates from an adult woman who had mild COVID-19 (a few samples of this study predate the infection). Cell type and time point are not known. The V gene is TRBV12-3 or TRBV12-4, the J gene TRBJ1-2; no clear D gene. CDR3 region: CASSIITSYGYTF. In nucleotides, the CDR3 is TGTGCCAGCAGTATCATAACGAGCTATGGCTACACCTTC.